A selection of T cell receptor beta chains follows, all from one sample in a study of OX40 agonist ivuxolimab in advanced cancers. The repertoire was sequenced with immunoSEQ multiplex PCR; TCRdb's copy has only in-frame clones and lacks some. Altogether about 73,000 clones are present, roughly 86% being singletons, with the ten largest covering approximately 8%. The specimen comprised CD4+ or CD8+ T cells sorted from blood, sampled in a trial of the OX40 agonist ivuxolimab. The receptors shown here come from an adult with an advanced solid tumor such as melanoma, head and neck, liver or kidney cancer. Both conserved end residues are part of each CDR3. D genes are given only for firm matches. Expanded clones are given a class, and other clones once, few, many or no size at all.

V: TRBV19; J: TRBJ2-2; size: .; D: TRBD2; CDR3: CASSSRTSGTLPNTGELFF; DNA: TGTGCCAGTAGTTCCCGGACTAGCGGGACTTTGCCGAACACCGGGGAGCTGTTTTTT
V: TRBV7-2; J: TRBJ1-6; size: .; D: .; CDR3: CASSLEGGFISPLHF; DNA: TGTGCCAGCAGCTTAGAAGGGGGTTTTATTTCACCCCTCCACTTT
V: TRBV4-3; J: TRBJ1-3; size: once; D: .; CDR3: CASSQAGSGNTIYF; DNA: TGCGCCAGCAGCCAAGCAGGGTCCGGAAACACCATATATTTT
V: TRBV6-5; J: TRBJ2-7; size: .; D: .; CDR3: CASSYRYEQYF; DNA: TGTGCCAGCAGTTATAGATACGAGCAGTACTTC
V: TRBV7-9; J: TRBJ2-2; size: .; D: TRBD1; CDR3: CASSLRSGQGGSGELFF; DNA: TGTGCCAGCAGCTTACGATCAGGACAGGGCGGATCCGGGGAGCTGTTTTTT
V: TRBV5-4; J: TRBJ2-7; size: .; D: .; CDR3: CASSFQSSYEQYF; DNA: TGTGCCAGCAGCTTTCAGAGCTCCTACGAGCAGTACTTC
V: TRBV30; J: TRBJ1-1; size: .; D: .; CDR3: CAWSVRRQRGLNTEAFF; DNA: TGTGCCTGGAGTGTACGCCGACAGCGGGGGTTGAACACTGAAGCTTTCTTT
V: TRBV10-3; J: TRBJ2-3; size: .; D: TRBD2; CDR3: CAISDRLAGLTDTQYF; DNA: TGTGCCATCAGTGATCGACTAGCGGGACTGACAGATACGCAGTATTTT
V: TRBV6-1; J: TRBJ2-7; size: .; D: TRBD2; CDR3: CASSRGDGSYEQYF; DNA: TGTGCCAGCAGTCGGGGGGACGGCTCCTACGAGCAGTACTTC
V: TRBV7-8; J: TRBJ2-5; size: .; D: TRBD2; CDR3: CASSLGPSGEGYRKTQYF; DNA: TGTGCCAGCAGCTTAGGGCCTAGCGGGGAGGGGTATAGGAAGACCCAGTACTTC
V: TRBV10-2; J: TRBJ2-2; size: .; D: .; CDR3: CASSERSVAGELFF; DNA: TGCGCCAGCAGTGAAAGGAGTGTGGCCGGGGAGCTGTTTTTT
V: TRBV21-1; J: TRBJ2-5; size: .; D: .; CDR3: CASSKPYRVPYQETQYF; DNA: TGTGCCAGCAGCAAACCCTACAGAGTACCCTACCAAGAGACCCAGTACTTC
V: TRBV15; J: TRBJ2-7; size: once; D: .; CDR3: CATSRDPGKSYEQYF; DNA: TGTGCCACCAGCAGAGATCCCGGCAAGTCCTACGAGCAGTACTTC
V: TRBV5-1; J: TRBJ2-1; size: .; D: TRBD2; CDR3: CASSLTSGSFEQFF; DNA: TGCGCCAGCAGCTTGACTAGCGGGAGCTTTGAGCAGTTCTTC
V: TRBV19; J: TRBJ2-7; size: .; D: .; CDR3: CASRRQDKDEQYF; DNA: TGTGCCAGTAGGAGGCAGGACAAGGACGAGCAGTACTTC
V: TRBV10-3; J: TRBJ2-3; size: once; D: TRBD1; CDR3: CAISTWTGGANTQYF; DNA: TGTGCCATCAGTACCTGGACAGGGGGCGCAAATACGCAGTATTTT
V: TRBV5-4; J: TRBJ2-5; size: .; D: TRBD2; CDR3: CASSLIAGEETQYF; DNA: TGTGCCAGCAGCTTGATAGCGGGAGAAGAGACCCAGTACTTC
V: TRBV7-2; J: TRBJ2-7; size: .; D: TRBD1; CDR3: CASSLAGQGYEQYF; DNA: TGTGCCAGCAGCTTAGCGGGACAGGGTTACGAGCAGTACTTC
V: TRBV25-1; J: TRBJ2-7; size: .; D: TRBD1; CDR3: CASTGQATYEQYF; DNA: TGTGCCAGCACGGGACAGGCAACCTACGAGCAGTACTTC
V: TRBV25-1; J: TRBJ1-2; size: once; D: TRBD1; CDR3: CASSALGTGRGPNYGYTF; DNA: TGTGCCAGCAGTGCTCTTGGGACAGGGAGAGGGCCTAACTATGGCTACACCTTC